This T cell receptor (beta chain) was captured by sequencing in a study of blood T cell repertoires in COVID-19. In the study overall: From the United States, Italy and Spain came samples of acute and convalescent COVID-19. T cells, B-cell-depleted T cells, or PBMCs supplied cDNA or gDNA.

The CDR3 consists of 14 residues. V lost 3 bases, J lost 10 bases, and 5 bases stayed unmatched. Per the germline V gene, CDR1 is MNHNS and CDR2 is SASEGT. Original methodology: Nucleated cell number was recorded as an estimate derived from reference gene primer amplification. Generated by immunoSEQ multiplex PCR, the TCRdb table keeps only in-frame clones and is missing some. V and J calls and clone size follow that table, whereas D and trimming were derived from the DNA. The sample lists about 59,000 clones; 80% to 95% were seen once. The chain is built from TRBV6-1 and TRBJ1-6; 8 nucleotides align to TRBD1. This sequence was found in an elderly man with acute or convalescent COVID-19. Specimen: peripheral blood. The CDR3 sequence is CASSDGQGRSPLHF. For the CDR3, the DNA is TGTGCCAGCAGTGACGGACAGGGTCGCTCACCCCTCCACTTT.